Below are 12 T cell receptor beta chains sequenced from a single sample in a study of Tregs in tolerant kidney transplant recipients. Profiling relied on immunoSEQ multiplex PCR, and the TCRdb table lists in-frame clones only, not all of them. This sample has tens of thousands of clones; over 80% occur once, and the top ten carry roughly 4.9%. Material: CD4+ T cells from blood. These receptors originate from a human donor in good health.

This chain joins TRBV2 and TRBJ1-4; tentatively, D is TRBD1 (6 bases). The V gene's germline CDR1 is SNHLY and CDR2 FYNNEI. This CDR3 is built from 13 residues. V was trimmed by 2 bases and J by 8 bases, leaving 9 bases between them. The CDR3 reads CASSEQGSEKLFF. CDR3 nucleotide sequence: TGTGCCAGCAGTGAACAGGGGTCGGAAAAACTGTTTTTT.

The rearrangement links TRBV25-1 to TRBJ2-3, with D hard to call. V lost 10 bases and J 4 bases, leaving 9 bases between the germline ends. The CDR3 has 11 amino acids. Germline CDR1 and CDR2: MGHDK and SYGVNS. This CDR3 is CATSEADTQYF. In nucleotides, the CDR3 is TGTGCCACCTCCGAGGCAGATACGCAGTATTTT.

The gene calls are TRBV30 and TRBJ2-2; D is perhaps TRBD1 or TRBD2 (7 bases each). In germline, CDR1 is GTSNPN, CDR2 SVGIG (reference sequence). The CDR3 spans 15 residues. V was trimmed by 5 bases and J by 0 bases, leaving 13 bases between them. Here the CDR3 reads CAWGAGTANTGELFF. Written as DNA, the CDR3 is TGTGCCTGGGGAGCGGGGACAGCGAACACCGGGGAGCTGTTTTTT. The full variable domain, in which reference TRBV30 and TRBJ2-2 provide the parts outside the CDR3, is SQTIHQWPATLVQPVGSPLSLECTVEGTSNPNLYWYRQAAGRGLQLLFYSVGIGQISSEVPQNLSASRPQDRQFILSSKKLLLSDSGFYLCAWGAGTANTGELFFGEGSRLTVL.

This chain links TRBV25-1 with TRBJ2-2, with 9 positions matching TRBD2. Germline CDR1 MGHDK, CDR2 SYGVNS. The CDR3 totals 15 residues. V trimming: 5 bases; J trimming: 4 bases; junction bases outside the gene matches: 5. CDR3 residues: CASSRGGAGTGELFF. CDR3 DNA: TGTGCCAGCAGTCGCGGGGGGGCGGGCACCGGGGAGCTGTTTTTT.

The chain uses TRBV2 and TRBJ1-4; 7 bases are shared with TRBD1. Trimming took 8 bases from V and 4 from J; bases not matched to a gene: 7. The CDR3 has 14 residues. The V gene's germline CDR1 is SNHLY and CDR2 FYNNEI. In nucleotides, the CDR3 is TGTGCCAGCGTGGGGACAGCCTTTAATGAAAAACTGTTTTTT. It encodes CASVGTAFNEKLFF.

This rearrangement joins TRBV6-5 to TRBJ1-3, with TRBD1 as a possible D gene (5 bases). V gave up 6 bases and J gave up 3 bases, with 12 bases separating them. CDR1 and CDR2 (germline): MNHEY, SVGAGI. This CDR3 region has 14 residues. The CDR3 DNA is TGTGCCAGCAGCTACCGGGACGGTGGAAACACCATATATTTT. As protein: CASSYRDGGNTIYF.

The rearrangement links TRBV25-1 to TRBJ2-3, with D unresolved. Germline CDR1 reads MGHDK; CDR2 reads SYGVNS. The V end was cut by 8 bases, the J end by 6 bases, with 21 bases between. The CDR3 is 15 amino acids. This CDR3 is CASSSGRAFGDTQYF. CDR3 nucleotide sequence: TGTGCCAGCTCGTCTGGCCGCGCATTTGGGGATACGCAGTATTTT.

The chain employs TRBV30 and TRBJ1-1, with 8 bases lining up with TRBD1. The germline gives CDR1 GTSNPN, CDR2 SVGIG (reference sequence). The length of the CDR3 is 13 residues. V trimming: 6 bases; J trimming: 10 bases; junction bases outside the gene matches: 13. DNA of the CDR3: TGTGCCTGCCTCCGGGACAGGTTCGGAGGAGCTTTCTTT. It encodes CACLRDRFGGAFF.

This chain uses TRBV15 with TRBJ1-2, with D perhaps matching TRBD1 (6 bases). The CDR3 runs to 14 residues. V was trimmed by 3 bases and J by 7 bases, leaving 15 bases between them. Germline CDR1 is LNHNV and CDR2 is YYDKDF (reference sequence). The CDR3 sequence is CATSSILTGGGYTF. The CDR3, as DNA: TGTGCCACCAGCAGTATTTTGACAGGCGGTGGCTACACCTTC.

The chain couples TRBV5-4 to TRBJ1-1; D might be TRBD1 (5 bases). The CDR3 runs 15 residues. CDR1 and CDR2 (germline): SGHNT, YYREEE (reference sequence). Trimming took off 3 bases at V and 4 bases at J, with 16 bases between the two ends. CDR3 coding DNA: TGTGCCAGCAGCTCACGGCTCGGGGGTGGCACTGAAGCTTTCTTT. This translates into CASSSRLGGGTEAFF.

In the case of this clone: Different DNA sequences within this sample yield the same CDR3. This rearrangement joins TRBV30 to TRBJ1-3; D is unresolved. This CDR3 spans 12 amino acids. Germline V gene lookup returns CDR1 GTSNPN and CDR2 SVGIG (reference sequence). Trimming took 4 bases from V and 1 from J, leaving 5 bases between them. In DNA form, the CDR3 reads TGTGCCTGGACAGGTTCTGGAAACACCATATATTTT. Protein sequence: CAWTGSGNTIYF. Filled out from reference TRBV30 and TRBJ1-3, the complete variable domain reads SQTIHQWPATLVQPVGSPLSLECTVEGTSNPNLYWYRQAAGRGLQLLFYSVGIGQISSEVPQNLSASRPQDRQFILSSKKLLLSDSGFYLCAWTGSGNTIYFGEGSWLTVV.

This clone appeared a few times. This chain connects TRBV5-1 to TRBJ2-3, with D maybe TRBD1 (5 bases). The CDR3 loop spans 13 amino acids. Trimming removed 7 bases from V and 2 bases from J, with 11 bases in between. Per germline, CDR1 SGHRS and CDR2 YFSETQ. The CDR3 is CASAKGSTDTQYF. In nucleotides, the CDR3 is TGCGCCAGCGCAAAGGGGTCCACAGATACGCAGTATTTT.